Following are 18 T cell receptor beta chains from one sample sequenced in a study of cytomegalovirus exposure and HLA in healthy donors. Researchers ran the PCR with 60 Vbeta and 13 Jbeta primers. Method: immunoSEQ multiplex PCR; TCRdb's copy keeps in-frame clones and lacks some. In the table there are roughly 120,000 clones, over 70% of which are singletons. Sequencing was performed on PBMCs. All receptors come from a woman aged 40-49 years in good health and CMV-seropositive.

V and J are TRBV6-6 and TRBJ2-2, with TRBD1 identical over 8 bases. The CDR3 length is 14 residues. Germline V CDR1 and CDR2: MNHNY, SVGAGI (reference sequence). V gave up 6 bases and J gave up 5 bases; unmatched junction bases: 5. The chain's CDR3 is CASRPDRGTGELFF. In nucleotides, the CDR3 is TGTGCCAGCAGACCAGACAGGGGAACCGGGGAGCTGTTTTTT.

The chain recombines TRBV7-8 with TRBJ2-7; 10 bases match TRBD2. The germline CDR1 and CDR2 sequences are SGHVS and FQNEAQ. The V gene end was trimmed by 0 bases and the J gene end by 0 bases; junction bases not matched to a gene: 8. CDR3 size: 18 residues. In DNA, the CDR3 is TGTGCCAGCAGCTTAGCGGGGGGTGCTAGCGGGAGCTCCTACGAGCAGTACTTC. It yields the protein CASSLAGGASGSSYEQYF.

This rearrangement joins TRBV5-5 to TRBJ1-2; TRBD1 matches 9 bases. Germline CDR1 SGHKS, CDR2 YYEKEE (reference sequence). The junction had 9 bases not matched to a gene; V was cut back by 4 bases and J by 8 bases. The CDR3 is made up of 14 amino acids. CDR3 residues: CASSRGGQGFGYTF. The CDR3 nucleotides are TGTGCCAGCAGCCGCGGGGGACAGGGCTTCGGCTACACCTTC.

The rearrangement links TRBV5-1 to TRBJ2-1, with 7 bases matching TRBD2. The CDR3 consists of 16 residues. CDR1 SGHRS and CDR2 YFSETQ come from the germline V gene. With 3 bases clipped from V and 4 bases from J, the junction kept 10 bases outside the gene matches. The CDR3 nucleotides read TGCGCCAGCAGCTCCGTTGGGGGGGAACGGTACAATGAGCAGTTCTTC. Amino acid sequence: CASSSVGGERYNEQFF.

The chain employs TRBV6-5 and TRBJ2-1, with a tentative D call TRBD1 (5 bases). Germline V CDR1 and CDR2: MNHEY, SVGAGI. The CDR3 sequence is 16 residues long. V lost 2 bases to trimming and J lost 2 bases, with 13 bases between them. The CDR3 protein is CASSYGRVGAYNEQFF. The CDR3 coding sequence is TGTGCCAGCAGTTACGGCAGGGTTGGGGCCTACAATGAGCAGTTCTTC.

This chain's CDR3 is CASSQEAGYSGYTF. For the CDR3, the DNA is TGCGCCAGCAGTCAGGAAGCGGGCTATTCTGGCTACACCTTC. The genes are TRBV5-1 and TRBJ1-2, with unresolved D. The germline V gene encodes CDR1 SGHRS and CDR2 YFSETQ. Trimming cost V 5 bases and J 7 bases, with 18 bases left between them. This CDR3 has 14 residues.

The chain employs TRBV6-1 and TRBJ1-1, with D hard to call. V lost 5 bases and J lost 1, with 8 bases in between. CDR1 MNHNS and CDR2 SASEGT come from the germline V gene. CDR3 length: 13 residues. As DNA, the CDR3 is TGTGCCAGCAGTTTTAGCACGAACACTGAAGCTTTCTTT. Protein: CASSFSTNTEAFF.

The chain uses TRBV27 and TRBJ1-1, with 7 bases lining up with TRBD1. V shed 4 bases, J shed 6 bases, and the junction held 11 bases outside the gene matches. Germline V gene sequence: CDR1 MNHEY, CDR2 SMNVEV (reference sequence). The CDR3 spans 15 residues. The CDR3 DNA follows: TGTGCCAGCAGTTCTCGACAGGGTTTTTTGTCTGAAGCTTTCTTT. Translated, it gives CASSSRQGFLSEAFF.

The rearrangement links TRBV7-2 to TRBJ2-7; 7 bases agree with TRBD1. This CDR3 region has 15 residues. The V gene's germline CDR1 is SGHTA and CDR2 FQGNSA. V lost 3 bases, J lost 3 bases, and 8 bases stayed unmatched. This CDR3 reads CASSFDGTAFYEQYF. CDR3 nucleotides: TGTGCCAGCAGCTTCGACGGGACAGCCTTCTACGAGCAGTACTTC.

The genes are TRBV6-5 and TRBJ2-1, with TRBD2 identical over 11 bases. The CDR3 is 14 residues long. Germline CDR1 and CDR2: MNHEY and SVGAGI. J gave up 5 bases and V 5 bases, and 2 bases lay outside the gene matches. Here the CDR3 reads CASSRLAGNNEQFF. CDR3 bases: TGTGCCAGCAGTAGACTAGCGGGAAACAATGAGCAGTTCTTC.

In DNA, the CDR3 is TGTGCCAGCAGCACAGGGTCCCGTAACTATGGCTACACCTTC. This gives the protein CASSTGSRNYGYTF. This sequence joins TRBV5-6 and TRBJ1-2; tentative D call: TRBD1 (6 bases). This CDR3 is built from 14 residues. Germline V gene lookup returns CDR1 SGHDT and CDR2 YYEEEE. V was cut by 4 bases and J by 1 base, with 11 bases left in between.

The CDR3 here is CASSRPRGLAGNNEQFF. The CDR3 DNA is TGTGCCAGCAGTCGGCCCCGGGGTCTAGCGGGGAACAATGAGCAGTTCTTC. V is TRBV28 and J is TRBJ2-1, with TRBD2 matching 9 bases. Per the germline V gene, CDR1 is MDHEN and CDR2 is SYDVKM. This CDR3 has 17 amino acids. The trim removed 5 bases at V and 5 bases at J, leaving 13 bases unmatched.

This clone was observed a few times. V and J are TRBV19 and TRBJ1-3; D uncertain. With 5 bases removed from V and 8 bases from J, the gap between germline ends came to 22 bases. The length of the CDR3 is 16 residues. Germline CDR1 and CDR2: LNHDA and SQIVND (reference sequence). This chain's CDR3 is CASSPQNLPTGYTIYF. Here the CDR3 DNA reads TGTGCCAGTAGTCCGCAGAATCTACCGACGGGGTACACCATATATTTT.

CDR3 bases: TGTGCCAGCAGTTTTCGGGGACAGGGGAGGGAAAAACTGTTTTTT. This codes for CASSFRGQGREKLFF. The J gene is TRBJ1-4, the V gene TRBV28, with 10 bases fitting TRBD1. Trimming cost V 3 bases and J 8 bases; bases outside gene matches: 6. The CDR3 sequence is 15 residues long. The germline V gene encodes CDR1 MDHEN and CDR2 SYDVKM.

The V and J genes are TRBV27 and TRBJ2-5; D is perhaps TRBD2 (6 bases). The CDR3 has 14 residues. Germline V lookup: CDR1 MNHEY, CDR2 SMNVEV (reference sequence). The V and J ends lost 5 bases and 4 bases respectively, with 14 bases between them. This CDR3 reads CASSPLRGGETQYF. For the CDR3, the DNA is TGTGCCAGCAGTCCCTTGCGGGGAGGAGAGACCCAGTACTTC.

The chain carries TRBV27 and TRBJ2-1; 11 positions agree with TRBD2. CDR1 MNHEY and CDR2 SMNVEV come from the germline V gene (reference sequence). The V segment lost 1 base and the J segment 5 bases; nucleotides outside the gene matches: 7. CDR3 length equals 17 residues. In DNA form, the CDR3 reads TGTGCCAGCAGTTTATTTACCCCACTAGCGGGGGACAATGAGCAGTTCTTC. Translated: CASSLFTPLAGDNEQFF.

This clone was seen more than once but under ten times. The rearrangement links TRBV2 to TRBJ2-1; a possible D gene is TRBD2 (5 bases). V was pared by 8 bases and J by 0 bases, with 11 bases between. The CDR3 has 14 residues. Germline V gene sequence: CDR1 SNHLY, CDR2 FYNNEI. The CDR3 DNA reads TGTGCCAGCTTGGCGGGCAGCTCCTACAATGAGCAGTTCTTC. Its protein product is CASLAGSSYNEQFF.

A single count supports this clone. The CDR3, as DNA: TGTGCCAGCAGCTCCCGGGACAGAACAGATACGCAGTATTTT. This codes for CASSSRDRTDTQYF. The chain couples TRBV7-9 to TRBJ2-3; 7 bases fit TRBD1. This CDR3 has 14 amino acids. Per the germline V gene, CDR1 is SEHNR and CDR2 is FQNEAQ (reference sequence). V was pared by 4 bases and J by 3 bases, with 4 bases of the junction left unmatched.